Detailed here is one TCR beta chain. Germline and junction disagree at one end, which may indicate a read error. This sample is part of a study of STAT5B mutations in CD4+ large granular lymphocyte leukemia. Sequenced by immunoSEQ multiplex PCR; TCRdb stores in-frame clones only, minus some. The table records approximately 24,000 clones, more than 70% of them present only once. The sequenced sample consisted of CD4+ T cells from blood buffy coats. The source of this sequence is a human donor in good health.

The CDR3: CASKESDRSPAIF. CDR3 in DNA: TGCGCCAGCAAAGAAAGTGATCGGTCCCCTGCTATCTTT. This rearrangement joins TRBV5-1 to TRBJ1-1, with D unclear. This CDR3 contains 13 residues. Germline CDR1 reads SGHRS; CDR2 reads YFSETQ.